The 18 T cell receptor beta chains below come from one sample, sequenced in a study of T cells in Graves' hyperthyroidism and ophthalmopathy. From RNA transcripts, TCR beta CDR3 regions were amplified. Primed by the HTBI set, a first-round RT-PCR was run on the TCR CDR3. MiXCR, run by TCRdb on the multiplex PCR reads, gives a single entry per CDR3 protein. Among some 350,000 distinct CDR3 sequences listed, 15% to 19% were seen once. Specimen: blood. The receptors stem from a woman younger than 30 with Graves' hyperthyroidism that later progressed to Graves' ophthalmopathy.

The gene calls are TRBV4-3 and TRBJ2-2; D may correspond to TRBD1 or TRBD2 (5 bases each). CDR1 and CDR2 from the germline V gene are LGHNA and YSLEER. The length of the CDR3 is 18 residues. V lost 1 base and J lost 8, with 23 bases in between. CDR3 loop: CASSQAKGEFERPGELFF. The DNA of the CDR3 is TGCGCCAGCAGCCAAGCCAAAGGGGAGTTTGAACGGCCGGGGGAGCTGTTTTTT.

V gene TRBV27 combines with J gene TRBJ1-5; D uncertain. The CDR3 totals 10 residues. V shed 3 bases and J shed 9 bases, with 3 bases lying between them. CDR1 and CDR2 (germline): MNHEY, SMNVEV (reference sequence). The CDR3 loop reads CASSFPPQHF. CDR3 DNA: TGTGCCAGCAGTTTCCCGCCCCAGCATTTT.

This clonotype was observed many times. The chain is built from TRBV6-2 or TRBV6-3 and TRBJ2-5; TRBD2 is a possible D gene (5 bases). This CDR3 contains 13 residues. The germline gives CDR1 MNHEY, CDR2 SVGEGT. Trimming took off 7 bases at V and 0 bases at J, with 9 bases between the two ends. The CDR3: CASIGMYQETQYF. CDR3 nucleotide sequence: TGTGCCAGCATCGGGATGTACCAAGAGACCCAGTACTTC.

This clonotype was seen at least ten times. The V call is TRBV27, the J call TRBJ2-7, with D possibly matching TRBD1 (6 bases). V was trimmed by 6 bases and J by 0 bases, leaving 9 bases between them. The CDR3 is 13 amino acids. The germline V gene has CDR1 MNHEY and CDR2 SMNVEV (reference sequence). Written as DNA, the CDR3 is TGTGCCAGCAGAAACAGGGCCTCCTACGAGCAGTACTTC. Protein product: CASRNRASYEQYF.

This clonotype appeared a few times. The chain employs TRBV20-1 and TRBJ2-7; 11 nucleotides line up with TRBD1. The CDR3 has 15 residues. Germline V CDR1 and CDR2: DFQATT, SNEGSKA (reference sequence). With 6 bases clipped from V and 3 bases from J, the junction kept 10 bases outside the gene matches. This CDR3 is CSANDAGTGGYEQYF. The DNA for the CDR3 is TGCAGTGCGAACGACGCCGGGACAGGGGGCTACGAGCAGTACTTC.

Only a few counts were recorded for this clonotype. V and J are TRBV29-1 and TRBJ2-1, with TRBD2 identical over 9 bases. The CDR3 covers 16 residues. Germline CDR1 SQVTM, CDR2 ANQGSEA. The junction had 6 bases not matched to a gene; V was cut back by 2 bases and J by 1 base. In nucleotides, the CDR3 is TGCAGCGTTGAATCAGTGCTAGCGGGGTCCTACAATGAGCAGTTCTTC. Its protein product is CSVESVLAGSYNEQFF.

This clonotype was seen at least ten times. This rearrangement joins TRBV28 to TRBJ2-6, with D perhaps matching TRBD1 or TRBD2 (5 bases each). The V gene's germline CDR1 is MDHEN and CDR2 SYDVKM. V lost 4 bases and J 1 base, leaving 17 bases between the germline ends. The CDR3 extends over 18 amino acids. This chain's CDR3 is CASSWGSSWGSGANVLTF. The CDR3, as DNA: TGTGCCAGCAGTTGGGGGTCGTCATGGGGGTCTGGGGCCAACGTCCTGACTTTC. Combining the CDR3 with reference TRBV28 and TRBJ2-6 gives the whole variable domain DVKVTQSSRYLVKRTGEKVFLECVQDMDHENMFWYRQDPGLGLRLIYFSYDVKMKEKGDIPEGYSVSREKKERFSLILESASTNQTSMYLCASSWGSSWGSGANVLTFGAGSRLTVL.

This clonotype was counted between two and nine times. The gene calls are TRBV20-1 and TRBJ2-7, with TRBD2 matching over 14 bases. Germline V lookup: CDR1 DFQATT, CDR2 SNEGSKA (reference sequence). The CDR3 length is 15 residues. V trimming: 6 bases; J trimming: 0 bases; junction bases outside the gene matches: 4. CDR3 in DNA: TGCAGTGCGACTAGCGGGAGGGCCCTCTCCTACGAGCAGTACTTC. Translation gives CSATSGRALSYEQYF.

This clonotype showed up many times. Here the CDR3 DNA reads TGTGCCAGCAGTCCCGCCGGGACAATCTACAATGAGCAGTTCTTC. Translation gives CASSPAGTIYNEQFF. This sequence joins TRBV6-1 and TRBJ2-1; D possibly corresponds to TRBD1 (6 bases). Trimming shortened V by 5 bases and J by 3 bases, and 14 bases separated the two germline ends. Germline V gene sequence: CDR1 MNHNS, CDR2 SASEGT. This CDR3 has 15 amino acids.

This clonotype was seen many times. This chain uses TRBV5-1 with TRBJ1-2, with 7 nucleotides matching TRBD1. Looked up from germline, CDR1 is SGHRS and CDR2 is YFSETQ. With 4 bases clipped from V and 3 bases from J, the junction kept 6 bases outside the gene matches. The CDR3 has 14 amino acids. The CDR3 loop is CASSVGGTDYGYTF. The CDR3 DNA sequence: TGCGCCAGCAGCGTCGGCGGGACAGACTATGGCTACACCTTC.

The rearrangement uses TRBV15 and TRBJ1-1, with unresolved D. V was clipped by 0 bases and J by 1 base, with 12 bases between them. The CDR3 sequence is 16 residues long. The germline CDR1 and CDR2 sequences are LNHNV and YYDKDF (reference sequence). The CDR3 is CATSRDSDGWNTEAFF. CDR3 DNA: TGTGCCACCAGCAGAGACTCGGACGGATGGAACACTGAAGCTTTCTTT.

At least ten counts were recorded for this clonotype. The rearrangement links TRBV6-6 to TRBJ1-4, with D perhaps TRBD1 (6 bases). The germline V gene encodes CDR1 MNHNY and CDR2 SVGAGI (reference sequence). The CDR3 totals 16 residues. V gave up 0 bases and J gave up 3 bases, with 11 bases separating them. The CDR3 loop is CASSYSNPGANEKLFF. The CDR3 bases are TGTGCCAGCAGTTACTCGAACCCAGGGGCTAATGAAAAACTGTTTTTT.

This clonotype was detected ten times or more. The genes are TRBV15 and TRBJ1-5; D might be TRBD1 (5 bases). Germline lookup yields CDR1 LNHNV and CDR2 YYDKDF (reference sequence). CDR3 size: 15 residues. Trimming pared 0 bases from V and 2 bases from J, leaving 8 bases between. The CDR3 coding sequence is TGTGCCACCAGCAGAGACAGGGCGGGCAATCAGCCCCAGCATTTT. It encodes CATSRDRAGNQPQHF.

This clonotype was seen many times. The V call is TRBV12-3 or TRBV12-4, the J call TRBJ2-5; D may be TRBD1 or TRBD2 (6 bases each). V lost 5 bases, J lost 2 bases, and 15 bases lay in between. The CDR3 sequence is 15 residues long. The CDR3 region is CASSLGGTMQETQYF. The CDR3 DNA sequence: TGTGCCAGCAGTCTTGGCGGGACAATGCAAGAGACCCAGTACTTC.

This clonotype was counted many times. The J gene is TRBJ2-1, the V gene TRBV6-5; 9 nucleotides agree with TRBD2. With 2 bases clipped from V and 3 bases from J, the junction kept 8 bases outside the gene matches. Germline CDR1 reads MNHEY; CDR2 reads SVGAGI. This CDR3 comprises 17 residues. The DNA of the CDR3 is TGTGCCAGCAGTTACCAGAGACTAGCGGAGGGCTACAATGAGCAGTTCTTC. Translated: CASSYQRLAEGYNEQFF.

This clonotype was seen many times. The rearrangement uses TRBV20-1 and TRBJ2-7; 9 bases map to TRBD1. The CDR3 contains 20 residues. V was pared by 2 bases and J by 0 bases, with 20 bases of the junction left unmatched. In germline, CDR1 is DFQATT, CDR2 SNEGSKA (reference sequence). The CDR3 protein is CSARPSLGTGTFGISYEQYF. Here the CDR3 DNA reads TGCAGTGCTAGACCTTCCCTCGGGACAGGGACGTTTGGGATCTCCTACGAGCAGTACTTC.

This clonotype was seen repeatedly, ten times or more. V and J are TRBV11-2 and TRBJ2-1, with D possibly being TRBD1 (7 bases). The germline gives CDR1 SGHAT, CDR2 FQNNGV. Trimming removed 1 base from V and 1 base from J, with 17 bases in between. The length of the CDR3 is 18 residues. The DNA for the CDR3 is TGTGCCAGCAGCTTAGGGGCGGTCAGGGGGGTTTCCTACAATGAGCAGTTCTTC. Its translation is CASSLGAVRGVSYNEQFF.

This clonotype was seen a few times. The rearrangement joins TRBV20-1 to TRBJ2-7; D may be TRBD1 or TRBD2 (5 bases each). The CDR3 runs to 13 residues. Germline V gene data show CDR1 as DFQATT and CDR2 as SNEGSKA (reference sequence). The V and J ends lost 6 bases and 0 bases respectively, with 12 bases between them. The DNA of the CDR3 is TGCAGTGCCTGGGACGGAAGCTCCTACGAGCAGTACTTC. This gives the protein CSAWDGSSYEQYF.